A few counts support the clone carrying this T cell receptor beta chain. This entry is derived from a study of blood T cells in healthy people across ages. Combining a sample-barcoded 5' primer with a J-beta primer mix, a second PCR ran for 7 to 11 cycles. The authors tagged each cDNA molecule using a template-switch adaptor with 12 random nucleotides. A minimum of 2.5 million CDR3-containing paired-end reads was obtained for each sample. MiXCR, run by TCRdb on the 5' RACE reads, gives a single entry per CDR3 protein. The sample has fewer than 900,000 distinct CDR3 sequences, around half seen once. The CDR3 loop spans 11 amino acids. CDR1 and CDR2 from the germline V gene are MNHEY and SVGEGT. V shed 5 bases and J shed 5 bases, with 7 bases lying between them.

The rearrangement uses TRBV6-2 or TRBV6-3 and TRBJ2-7, with D tentatively TRBD1 or TRBD2 (5 bases each). The sequence was collected from a woman in her sixties or seventies in good health. Sequenced material: blood. CDR3: CASSRGDEQYF. The DNA for the CDR3 is TGTGCCAGCAGTCGAGGGGACGAGCAGTACTTC.